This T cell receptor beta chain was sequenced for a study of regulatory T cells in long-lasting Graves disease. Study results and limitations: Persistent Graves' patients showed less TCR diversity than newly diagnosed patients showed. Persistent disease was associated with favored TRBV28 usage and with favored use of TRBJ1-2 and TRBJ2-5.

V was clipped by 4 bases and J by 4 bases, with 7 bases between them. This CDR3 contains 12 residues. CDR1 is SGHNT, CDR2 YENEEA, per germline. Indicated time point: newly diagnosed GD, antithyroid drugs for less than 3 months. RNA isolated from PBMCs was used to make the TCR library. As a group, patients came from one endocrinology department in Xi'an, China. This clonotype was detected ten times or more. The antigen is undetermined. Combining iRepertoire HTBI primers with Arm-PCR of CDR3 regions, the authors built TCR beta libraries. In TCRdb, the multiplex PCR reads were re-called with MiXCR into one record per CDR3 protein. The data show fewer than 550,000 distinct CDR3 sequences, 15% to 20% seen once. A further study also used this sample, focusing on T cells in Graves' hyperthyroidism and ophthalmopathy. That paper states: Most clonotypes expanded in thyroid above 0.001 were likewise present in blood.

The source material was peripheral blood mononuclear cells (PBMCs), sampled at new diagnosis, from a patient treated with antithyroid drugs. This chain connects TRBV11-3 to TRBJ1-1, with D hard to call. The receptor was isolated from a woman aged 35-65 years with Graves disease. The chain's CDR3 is CASSWGSTEAFF. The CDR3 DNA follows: TGTGCCAGCAGCTGGGGAAGCACTGAAGCTTTCTTT.